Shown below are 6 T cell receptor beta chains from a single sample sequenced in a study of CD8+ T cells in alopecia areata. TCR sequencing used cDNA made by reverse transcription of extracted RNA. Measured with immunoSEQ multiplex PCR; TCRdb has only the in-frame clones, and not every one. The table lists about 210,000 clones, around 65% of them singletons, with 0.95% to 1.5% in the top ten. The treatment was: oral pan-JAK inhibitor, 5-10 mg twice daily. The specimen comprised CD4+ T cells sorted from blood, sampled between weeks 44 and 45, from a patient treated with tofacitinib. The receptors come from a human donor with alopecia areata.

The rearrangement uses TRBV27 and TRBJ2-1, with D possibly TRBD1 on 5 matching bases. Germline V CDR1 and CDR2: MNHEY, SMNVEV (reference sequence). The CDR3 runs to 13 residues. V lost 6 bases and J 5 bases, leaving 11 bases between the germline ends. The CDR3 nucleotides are TGTGCCAGCAGGGGGCGGCTTGACAATGAGCAGTTCTTC. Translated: CASRGRLDNEQFF.

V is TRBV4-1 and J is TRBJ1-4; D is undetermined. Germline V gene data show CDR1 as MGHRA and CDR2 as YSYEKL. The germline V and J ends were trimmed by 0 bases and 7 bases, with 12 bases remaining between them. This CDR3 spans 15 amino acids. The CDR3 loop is CASSQDAGLGEKLFF. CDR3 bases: TGCGCCAGCAGCCAAGATGCGGGGTTAGGTGAAAAACTGTTTTTT.

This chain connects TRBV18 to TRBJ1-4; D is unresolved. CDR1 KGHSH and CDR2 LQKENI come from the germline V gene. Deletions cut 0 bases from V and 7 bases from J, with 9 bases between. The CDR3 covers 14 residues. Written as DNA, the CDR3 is TGTGCCAGCTCACCACCGAGGTTTAGTGAAAAACTGTTTTTT. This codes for CASSPPRFSEKLFF.

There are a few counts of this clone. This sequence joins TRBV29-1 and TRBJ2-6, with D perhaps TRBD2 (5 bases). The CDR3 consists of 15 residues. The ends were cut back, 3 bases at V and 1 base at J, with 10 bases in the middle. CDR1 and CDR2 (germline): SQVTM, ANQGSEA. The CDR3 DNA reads TGCAGCGTTGATCTGTCGGGGTCTGGGGCCAACGTCCTGACTTTC. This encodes CSVDLSGSGANVLTF.

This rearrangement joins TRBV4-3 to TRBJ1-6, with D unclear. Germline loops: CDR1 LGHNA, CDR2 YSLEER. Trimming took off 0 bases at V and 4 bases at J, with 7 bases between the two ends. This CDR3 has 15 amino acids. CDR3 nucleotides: TGCGCCAGCAGCCAAGATGGGCCATATAATTCACCCCTCCACTTT. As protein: CASSQDGPYNSPLHF.

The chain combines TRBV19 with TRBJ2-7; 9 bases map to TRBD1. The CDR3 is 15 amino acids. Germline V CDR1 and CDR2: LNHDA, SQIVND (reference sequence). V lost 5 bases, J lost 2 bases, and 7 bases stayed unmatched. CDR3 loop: CASSVPGQGTYEQYF. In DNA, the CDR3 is TGTGCCAGTAGTGTACCGGGACAGGGAACCTACGAGCAGTACTTC.